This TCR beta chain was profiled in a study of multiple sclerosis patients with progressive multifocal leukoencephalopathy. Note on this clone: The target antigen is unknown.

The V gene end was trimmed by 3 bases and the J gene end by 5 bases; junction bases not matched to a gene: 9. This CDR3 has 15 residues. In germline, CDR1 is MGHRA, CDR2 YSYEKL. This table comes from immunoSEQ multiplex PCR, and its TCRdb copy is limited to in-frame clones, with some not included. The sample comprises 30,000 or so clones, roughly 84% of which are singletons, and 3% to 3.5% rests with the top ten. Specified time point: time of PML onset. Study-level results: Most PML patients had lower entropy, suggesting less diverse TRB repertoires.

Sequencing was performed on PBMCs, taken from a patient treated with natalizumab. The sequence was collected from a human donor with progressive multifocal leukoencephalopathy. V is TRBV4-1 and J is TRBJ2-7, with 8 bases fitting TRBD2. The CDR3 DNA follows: TGCGCCAGCAGCCAGCAACTAGCGGAGGTCGACGAGCAGTACTTC. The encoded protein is CASSQQLAEVDEQYF.